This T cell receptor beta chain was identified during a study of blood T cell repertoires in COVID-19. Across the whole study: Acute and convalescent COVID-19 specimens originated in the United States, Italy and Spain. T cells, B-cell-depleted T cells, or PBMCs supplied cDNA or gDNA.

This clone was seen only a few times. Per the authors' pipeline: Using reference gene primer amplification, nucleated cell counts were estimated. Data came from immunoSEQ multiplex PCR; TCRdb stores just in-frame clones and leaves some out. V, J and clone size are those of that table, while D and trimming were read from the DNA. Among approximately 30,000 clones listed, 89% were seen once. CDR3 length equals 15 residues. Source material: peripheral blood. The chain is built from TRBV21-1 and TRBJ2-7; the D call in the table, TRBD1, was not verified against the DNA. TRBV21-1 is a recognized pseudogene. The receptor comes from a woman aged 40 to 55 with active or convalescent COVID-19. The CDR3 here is CASSKGTGGSYEQYF. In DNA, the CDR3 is TGTGCCAGCAGCAAAGGGACAGGGGGCTCCTACGAGCAGTACTTC.